These 23 T cell receptor beta chains were sequenced from one sample in a study of CD8 T cells in ankylosing spondylitis (dated by TCRdb to 2015 to 2018). The library was built by means of 5' RACE. The sample was run on an Illumina HiSeq 2500. The public sequencing data were trimmed at Q25 with fastp and processed into clonotypes with MiXCR by TCRdb, which kept only in-frame beta chains. Rows with one shared CDR3 protein collapse into an entry with the most common genes and DNA. This sample is represented by approximately 300,000 distinct CDR3 sequences; roughly 20% of them were singletons. The ten largest make up about 4% of the sample. The specimen sequenced was blood, either unsorted or a sorted T cell fraction (not recorded which). Every receptor here comes from a female donor with ankylosing spondylitis or in good health (not recorded which).

The table lists this clonotype with a few counts. V gene TRBV29-1 combines with J gene TRBJ1-4; no reliable D call. Trimming took off 4 bases at V and 8 bases at J, with 11 bases between the two ends. Germline values: CDR1 SQVTM, CDR2 ANQGSEA. The CDR3 spans 12 residues. This chain's CDR3 is CSVALTKEKLFF. Written as DNA, the CDR3 is TGCAGCGTTGCTTTGACGAAGGAAAAACTGTTTTTT.

This clonotype has more than one count but fewer than ten. The rearrangement joins TRBV7-8 to TRBJ2-3, with D possibly matching TRBD1 (5 bases). The CDR3 extends over 14 amino acids. Germline V CDR1 and CDR2: SGHVS, FQNEAQ. V was trimmed by 3 bases and J by 3 bases, leaving 10 bases between them. The CDR3 sequence is CASSLGPGTDTQYF. The CDR3 DNA is TGTGCCAGCAGCTTGGGGCCCGGGACAGATACGCAGTATTTT. Variable domain in full (rest from reference TRBV7-8 and TRBJ2-3): GAGVSQSPRYKVAKRGQDVALRCDPISGHVSLFWYQQALGQGPEFLTYFQNEAQLDKSGLPSDRFFAERPEGSVSTLKIQRTQQEDSAVYLCASSLGPGTDTQYFGPGTRLTVL.

The chain joins TRBV4-3 to TRBJ2-1; possibly TRBD1 or TRBD2 for D (5 bases each). From germline, CDR1 is LGHNA and CDR2 YSLEER. This CDR3 is built from 17 residues. Trimming cost V 2 bases and J 5 bases, with 19 bases left between them. CDR3 in amino acids: CASSQLIAPGANNEQFF. CDR3 in DNA: TGCGCCAGCAGCCAACTGATAGCGCCTGGGGCCAACAATGAGCAGTTCTTC.

This chain links TRBV4-3 with TRBJ1-5, with TRBD1 identical over 7 bases. The germline CDR1 and CDR2 sequences are LGHNA and YSLEER. J lost 11 bases, V lost 3 bases, and 7 bases had no gene match. CDR3 length: 13 residues. CDR3 coding DNA: TGCGCCAGCAGCCAGGAAACAGGGGATGCCCAGCATTTT. Protein product: CASSQETGDAQHF.

This clonotype showed up just a few times. This chain uses TRBV19 with TRBJ2-1; 8 nucleotides align to TRBD2. CDR1 and CDR2 (germline): LNHDA, SQIVND (reference sequence). This CDR3 spans 16 amino acids. The ends lost 3 bases at V and 4 bases at J; junction bases unmatched: 8. The CDR3 region is CASSMRAGVQYNEQFF. Written as DNA, the CDR3 is TGTGCCAGTAGTATGAGAGCGGGAGTCCAGTACAATGAGCAGTTCTTC.

V gene TRBV10-3 combines with J gene TRBJ2-3; 7 positions agree with TRBD1. Germline CDR1 is ENHRY and CDR2 is SYGVKD. There are 15 residues in the CDR3. V lost 2 bases to trimming and J lost 1 base; unmatched junction nucleotides: 3. The CDR3 DNA reads TGTGCCATCAGTGAGGACAGGGTTGGCACAGATACGCAGTATTTT. Protein sequence: CAISEDRVGTDTQYF.

The rearrangement uses TRBV6-1 and TRBJ1-2, with a weak D call TRBD1 (6 bases). The CDR3 covers 16 residues. Germline lookup yields CDR1 MNHNS and CDR2 SASEGT. V lost 10 bases and J 1 base, leaving 22 bases between the germline ends. CDR3 DNA sequence: TGTGCCACCCCCCGGATTCAGGGAGGGGGTAACTATGGCTACACCTTC. Translating it yields CATPRIQGGGNYGYTF.

At least ten counts were recorded for this clonotype. The chain links TRBV20-1 to TRBJ2-5, with 13 bases matching TRBD2. The ends lost 5 bases at V and 5 bases at J; junction bases unmatched: 8. The V gene's germline CDR1 is DFQATT and CDR2 SNEGSKA (reference sequence). The CDR3 contains 15 residues. Here the CDR3 reads CSAGRTSGSEETQYF. In DNA form, the CDR3 reads TGCAGTGCTGGCAGGACTAGCGGGAGCGAGGAGACCCAGTACTTC.

A few counts support this clonotype. CDR3 protein: CASSLGTGGSEAFF. The CDR3 region has the DNA TGCGCCAGCAGCTTGGGGACAGGGGGGTCTGAAGCTTTCTTT. The chain joins TRBV5-1 to TRBJ1-1, with TRBD1 identical over 10 bases. Losses at the gene ends were 0 bases for V and 6 bases for J; bases not matched to a gene: 2. Germline CDR1 SGHRS, CDR2 YFSETQ. The CDR3 contains 14 residues.

This CDR3 is CASNQRSSPDSTEALTFNSYEQYF. The CDR3 DNA sequence: TGTGCCAGCAATCAAAGGTCCTCGCCCGACAGCACGGAGGCGCTCACCTTCAATTCCTACGAGCAGTACTTC. The rearrangement joins TRBV5-2 to TRBJ2-7; the table names TRBD1, a call not compared with the DNA. TRBV5-2 is reported as a pseudogene. This CDR3 region has 24 residues.

This chain uses TRBV7-8 with TRBJ2-1; 7 bases are shared with TRBD2. This CDR3 contains 12 residues. The germline CDR1 and CDR2 sequences are SGHVS and FQNEAQ. V gave up 10 bases and J gave up 4 bases; unmatched junction bases: 4. The CDR3 region has the DNA TGTGCCACCACCGGGGGGTACAATGAGCAGTTCTTC. Protein product: CATTGGYNEQFF.

Here the CDR3 reads CASSLIGTSGQETQYF. The CDR3 nucleotides read TGCGCCAGCAGCTTAATCGGGACTAGCGGGCAAGAGACCCAGTACTTC. The chain combines TRBV5-1 with TRBJ2-5; 12 positions agree with TRBD2. The CDR3 has 16 amino acids. After removal of 2 bases from V and 2 bases from J, the junction contained 4 bases not matched to a gene. CDR1 is SGHRS and CDR2 is YFSETQ in the germline V gene. Full variable domain (outside the CDR3, taken from reference TRBV5-1 and TRBJ2-5): KAGVTQTPRYLIKTRGQQVTLSCSPISGHRSVSWYQQTPGQGLQFLFEYFSETQRNKGNFPGRFSGRQFSNSRSEMNVSTLELGDSALYLCASSLIGTSGQETQYFGPGTRLLVL.

The CDR3 DNA is TGTGCCTGGAAGTCGGGCGGGAGACTTTCGGCGTTCTTC. This translates into CAWKSGGRLSAFF. The genes are TRBV30 and TRBJ2-1; TRBD2 matches at 7 bases. CDR1 GTSNPN and CDR2 SVGIG come from the germline V gene (reference sequence). The CDR3 totals 13 residues. The V gene end was trimmed by 4 bases and the J gene end by 15 bases; junction bases not matched to a gene: 15.

At least ten counts were recorded for this clonotype. V is TRBV7-9 and J is TRBJ2-7, with no clear D. Germline CDR1 SEHNR, CDR2 FQNEAQ (reference sequence). V was trimmed by 2 bases and J by 1 base, leaving 12 bases between them. The CDR3 sequence is 15 residues long. The CDR3 DNA follows: TGTGCCAGCAGCTTAATTAAGTGGAATTCCTACGAGCAGTACTTC. Protein: CASSLIKWNSYEQYF.

This clonotype was seen more than once but under ten times. The rearrangement joins TRBV2 to TRBJ2-5, with a tentative D call TRBD2 (6 bases). Germline assignment: CDR1 SNHLY and CDR2 FYNNEI. Trimming shortened V by 3 bases and J by 5 bases, and 16 bases separated the two germline ends. The CDR3 is 15 residues long. CDR3 DNA sequence: TGTGCCAGCAGTGAGGAGGGCCTAAGCGGCGAGACCCAGTACTTC. It translates to CASSEEGLSGETQYF.

Remarks on this clonotype: A read error may be the cause here, since a much bigger clone is one base away. The chain is built from TRBV29-1 and TRBJ2-7, with D tentatively TRBD2 (6 bases). Germline V gene lookup returns CDR1 SQVTM and CDR2 ANQGSEA. This CDR3 region has 11 residues. Here the CDR3 reads CSVGEAYERYF. CDR3 nucleotides: TGCAGCGTTGGGGAGGCCTACGAGCGGTACTTC.

This rearrangement joins TRBV20-1 to TRBJ2-7; possible D gene TRBD1, 5 bases. CDR3 length equals 12 residues. Trimming took off 3 bases at V and 5 bases at J, with 11 bases between the two ends. In germline, CDR1 is DFQATT, CDR2 SNEGSKA (reference sequence). In nucleotides, the CDR3 is TGCAGTGCTAGTAGGGGTGTGGACGAGCAGTACTTC. This codes for CSASRGVDEQYF.

This clonotype was recorded many times. The genes are TRBV29-1 and TRBJ1-1; TRBD1 aligns across 7 bases. After removal of 7 bases from V and 0 bases from J, the junction contained 5 bases not matched to a gene. The CDR3 runs 13 residues. CDR1 SQVTM and CDR2 ANQGSEA come from the germline V gene. The CDR3 protein is CSGEGAVNTEAFF. The DNA for the CDR3 is TGCAGCGGAGAGGGGGCAGTGAACACTGAAGCTTTCTTT.

This clonotype was recorded many times. V is TRBV2 and J is TRBJ1-1; no reliable D call. Deletions cut 1 base from V and 1 base from J, with 10 bases between. This CDR3 spans 15 amino acids. Germline-derived CDR1 and CDR2 are SNHLY and FYNNEI. The CDR3 protein is CASSEVAGGNTEAFF. The CDR3 DNA is TGTGCCAGCAGTGAAGTGGCAGGAGGGAACACTGAAGCTTTCTTT.

This chain links TRBV12-3 or TRBV12-4 with TRBJ2-5; weak D call: TRBD2 (6 bases). Trimming stripped 8 bases from V and 5 bases from J, with 18 bases between. This CDR3 is 14 amino acids long. The CDR3 loop reads CASRLTEGGETQYF. The CDR3 DNA reads TGTGCCAGCCGCCTGACGGAGGGCGGCGAGACCCAGTACTTC.

Only a few counts were recorded for this clonotype. The genes are TRBV5-1 and TRBJ2-7, with 9 bases identical to TRBD1. The V and J ends lost 3 bases and 1 base, in that order; junction bases with no gene match: 14. The CDR3 loop spans 18 amino acids. CDR1 is SGHRS and CDR2 is YFSETQ in the germline V gene. The CDR3 spells CASSSPGQGLLRSYEQYF. The CDR3 nucleotides read TGCGCCAGCAGCTCACCGGGACAGGGCCTTCTCCGGTCCTACGAGCAGTACTTC.

There are a few counts of this clonotype. The chain is built from TRBV7-2 and TRBJ1-1; D possibly corresponds to TRBD1 (6 bases). V was trimmed by 0 bases and J by 1 base, leaving 6 bases between them. Germline lookup yields CDR1 SGHTA and CDR2 FQGNSA. The CDR3 is 14 amino acids. The CDR3 spells CASSLAGANTEAFF. The DNA for the CDR3 is TGTGCCAGCAGCTTAGCGGGGGCGAACACTGAAGCTTTCTTT.

This chain links TRBV14 with TRBJ2-1, with TRBD2 identical over 11 bases. This CDR3 is 16 amino acids long. The V and J ends lost 4 bases and 3 bases, in that order; junction bases with no gene match: 5. CDR1 is SGHDN and CDR2 is FVKESK in the germline V gene. The CDR3 region is CASSPPSGRIYNEQFF. In DNA form, the CDR3 reads TGTGCCAGCAGCCCTCCTAGCGGGAGGATCTACAATGAGCAGTTCTTC.